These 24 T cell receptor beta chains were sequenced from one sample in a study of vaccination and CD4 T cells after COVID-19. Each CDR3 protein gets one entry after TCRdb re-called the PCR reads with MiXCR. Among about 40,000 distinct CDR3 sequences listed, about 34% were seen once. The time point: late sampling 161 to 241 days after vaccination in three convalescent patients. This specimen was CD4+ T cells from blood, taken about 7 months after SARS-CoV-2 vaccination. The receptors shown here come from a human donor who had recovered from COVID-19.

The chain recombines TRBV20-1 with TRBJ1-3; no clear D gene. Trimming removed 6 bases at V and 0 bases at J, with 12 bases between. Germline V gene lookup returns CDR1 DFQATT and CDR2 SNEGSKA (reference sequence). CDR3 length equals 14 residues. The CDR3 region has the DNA TGCAGTGCAACAGACGGATACTCTGGAAACACCATATATTTT. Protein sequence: CSATDGYSGNTIYF.

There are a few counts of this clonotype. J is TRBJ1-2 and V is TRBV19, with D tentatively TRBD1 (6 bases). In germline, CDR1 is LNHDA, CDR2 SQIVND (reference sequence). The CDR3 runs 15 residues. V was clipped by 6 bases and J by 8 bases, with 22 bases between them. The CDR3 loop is CASRVPGDQFEGYTF. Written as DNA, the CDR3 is TGTGCCAGTAGGGTTCCAGGGGACCAATTTGAAGGCTACACCTTC.

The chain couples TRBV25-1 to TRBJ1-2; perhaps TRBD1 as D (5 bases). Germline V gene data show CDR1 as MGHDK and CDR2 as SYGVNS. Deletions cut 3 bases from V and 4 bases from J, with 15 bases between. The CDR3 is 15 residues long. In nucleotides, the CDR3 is TGTGCCAGCAGTGATTTAACCCGGGGCGGCTATGGCTACACCTTC. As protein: CASSDLTRGGYGYTF.

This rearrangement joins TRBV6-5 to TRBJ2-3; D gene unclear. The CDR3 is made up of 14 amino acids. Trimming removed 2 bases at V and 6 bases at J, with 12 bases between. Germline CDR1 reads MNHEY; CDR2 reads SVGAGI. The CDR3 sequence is CASSYPTARDTQYF. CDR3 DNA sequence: TGTGCCAGCAGTTACCCGACCGCCAGGGATACGCAGTATTTT.

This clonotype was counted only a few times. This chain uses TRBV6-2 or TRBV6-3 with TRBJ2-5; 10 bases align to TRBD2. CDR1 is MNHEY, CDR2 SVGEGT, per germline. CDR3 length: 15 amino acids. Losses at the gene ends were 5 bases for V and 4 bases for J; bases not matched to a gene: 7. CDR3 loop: CASSDPSGSRETQYF. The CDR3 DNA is TGTGCCAGCAGTGACCCTAGCGGGAGTAGAGAGACCCAGTACTTC.

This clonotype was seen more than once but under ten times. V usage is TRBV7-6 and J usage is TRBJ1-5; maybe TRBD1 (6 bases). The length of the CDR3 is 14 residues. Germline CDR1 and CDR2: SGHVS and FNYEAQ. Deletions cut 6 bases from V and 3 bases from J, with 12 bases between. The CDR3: CASRPRQDNQPQHF. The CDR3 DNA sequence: TGTGCCAGCAGACCTCGACAGGACAATCAGCCCCAGCATTTT.

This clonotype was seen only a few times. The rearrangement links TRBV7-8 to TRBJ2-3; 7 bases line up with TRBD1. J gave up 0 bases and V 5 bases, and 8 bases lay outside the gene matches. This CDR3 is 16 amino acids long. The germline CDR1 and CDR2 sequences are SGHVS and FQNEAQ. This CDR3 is CASSLRGPRSTDTQYF. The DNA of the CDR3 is TGTGCCAGCAGCCTAAGGGGGCCTCGGAGCACAGATACGCAGTATTTT.

CDR3 coding DNA: TGCAGTGCTGGACAGTACAATGAGCAGTTCTTC. It specifies CSAGQYNEQFF. This chain links TRBV20-1 with TRBJ2-1, with TRBD1 as a possible D gene (6 bases). Trimming stripped 5 bases from V and 4 bases from J, with 6 bases between. This CDR3 region has 11 residues. Germline loops: CDR1 DFQATT, CDR2 SNEGSKA (reference sequence).

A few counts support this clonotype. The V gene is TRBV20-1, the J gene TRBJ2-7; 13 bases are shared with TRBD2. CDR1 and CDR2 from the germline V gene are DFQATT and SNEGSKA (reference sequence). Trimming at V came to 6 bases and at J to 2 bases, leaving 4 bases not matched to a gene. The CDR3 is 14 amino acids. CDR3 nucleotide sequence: TGCAGTGCGCCCGGGACTAGCGGGACCTACGAGCAGTACTTC. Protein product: CSAPGTSGTYEQYF.

The CDR3 sequence is CASSIELNEQFF. The CDR3 DNA follows: TGTGCCAGTAGTATAGAATTGAATGAGCAGTTCTTC. This rearrangement joins TRBV19 to TRBJ2-1; D remains ambiguous. Looked up from germline, CDR1 is LNHDA and CDR2 is SQIVND (reference sequence). Trimming shortened V by 0 bases and J by 7 bases, and 4 bases separated the two germline ends. The CDR3 runs 12 residues.

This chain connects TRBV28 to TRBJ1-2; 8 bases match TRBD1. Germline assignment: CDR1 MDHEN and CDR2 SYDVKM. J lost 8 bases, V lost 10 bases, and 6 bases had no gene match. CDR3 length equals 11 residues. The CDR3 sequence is CATWTGIGYTF. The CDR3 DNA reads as TGTGCCACCTGGACAGGGATAGGCTACACCTTC.

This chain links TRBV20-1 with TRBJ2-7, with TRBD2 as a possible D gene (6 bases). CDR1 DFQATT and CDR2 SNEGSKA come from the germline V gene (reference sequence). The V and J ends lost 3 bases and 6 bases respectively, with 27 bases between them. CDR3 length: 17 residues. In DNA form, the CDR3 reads TGCAGTGCTAGGGCCCGACTAGGAGGCCCCCTCCTAGTCGAGCAGTACTTC. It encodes CSARARLGGPLLVEQYF.

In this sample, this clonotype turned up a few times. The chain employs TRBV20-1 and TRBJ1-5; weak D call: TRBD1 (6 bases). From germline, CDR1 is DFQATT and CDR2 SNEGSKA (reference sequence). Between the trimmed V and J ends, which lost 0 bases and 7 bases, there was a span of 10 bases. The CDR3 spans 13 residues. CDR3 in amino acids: CSARETGNQPQHF. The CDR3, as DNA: TGCAGTGCTAGAGAAACAGGGAACCAGCCCCAGCATTTT.

The CDR3 spells CASSQATYSGNTIYF. In nucleotides, the CDR3 is TGCGCCAGCAGCCAGGCCACCTACTCTGGAAACACCATATATTTT. This sequence joins TRBV4-3 and TRBJ1-3; D ambiguous. The CDR3 runs to 15 residues. CDR1 is LGHNA and CDR2 is YSLEER in the germline V gene. Trimming took 3 bases from V and 0 from J, leaving 9 bases between them.

The CDR3 loop reads CASSEWQGNQPQHF. The CDR3 coding sequence is TGTGCCAGCAGTGAGTGGCAGGGCAATCAGCCCCAGCATTTT. V gene TRBV6-5 combines with J gene TRBJ1-5; unclear D gene. Looked up from germline, CDR1 is MNHEY and CDR2 is SVGAGI. Trimming shortened V by 5 bases and J by 2 bases, and 10 bases separated the two germline ends. This CDR3 is built from 14 residues.

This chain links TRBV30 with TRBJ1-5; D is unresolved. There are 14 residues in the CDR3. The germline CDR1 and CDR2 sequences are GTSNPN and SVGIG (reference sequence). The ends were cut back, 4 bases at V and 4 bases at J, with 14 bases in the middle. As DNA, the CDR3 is TGTGCCTGGAATTCTGGCCTCGCAAATCAGCCCCAGCATTTT. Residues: CAWNSGLANQPQHF.

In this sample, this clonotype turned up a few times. CDR3 sequence: CASTRDWAGYNSPLHF. The DNA for the CDR3 is TGTGCCAGCACCCGAGACTGGGCGGGGTATAATTCACCCCTCCACTTT. The rearrangement uses TRBV28 and TRBJ1-6; no definite D call. The germline V gene has CDR1 MDHEN and CDR2 SYDVKM. V lost 7 bases, J lost 4 bases, and 17 bases lay in between. The CDR3 spans 16 residues.

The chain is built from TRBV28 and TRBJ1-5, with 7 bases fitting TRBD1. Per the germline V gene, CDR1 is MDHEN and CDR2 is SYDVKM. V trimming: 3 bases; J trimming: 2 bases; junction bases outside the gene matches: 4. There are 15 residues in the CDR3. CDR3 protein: CASSFRQGGNQPQHF. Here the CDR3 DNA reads TGTGCCAGCAGTTTTCGGCAGGGGGGCAATCAGCCCCAGCATTTT.

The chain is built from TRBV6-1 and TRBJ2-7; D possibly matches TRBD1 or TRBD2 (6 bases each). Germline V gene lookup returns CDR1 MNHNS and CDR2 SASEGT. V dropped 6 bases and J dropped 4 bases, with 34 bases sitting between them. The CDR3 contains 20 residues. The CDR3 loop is CASRPGTSKGRLYPRYEQYF. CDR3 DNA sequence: TGTGCCAGCAGACCCGGGACATCCAAAGGGAGGCTCTACCCCCGGTACGAGCAGTACTTC.

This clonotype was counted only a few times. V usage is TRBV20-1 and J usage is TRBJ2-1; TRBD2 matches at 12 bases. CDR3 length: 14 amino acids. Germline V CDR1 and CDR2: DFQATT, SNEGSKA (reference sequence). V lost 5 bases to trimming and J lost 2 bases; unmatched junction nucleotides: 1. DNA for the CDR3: TGCAGTGCTCCTAGCGGGAGGGCCTACAATGAGCAGTTCTTC. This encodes CSAPSGRAYNEQFF.

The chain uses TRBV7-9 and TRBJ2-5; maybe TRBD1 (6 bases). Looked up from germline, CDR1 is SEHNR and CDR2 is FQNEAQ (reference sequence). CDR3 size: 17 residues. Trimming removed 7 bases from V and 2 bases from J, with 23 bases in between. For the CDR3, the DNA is TGTGCCAGCACCATACCCGGTTCGCAGGGGTGGCAAGAGACCCAGTACTTC. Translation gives CASTIPGSQGWQETQYF.

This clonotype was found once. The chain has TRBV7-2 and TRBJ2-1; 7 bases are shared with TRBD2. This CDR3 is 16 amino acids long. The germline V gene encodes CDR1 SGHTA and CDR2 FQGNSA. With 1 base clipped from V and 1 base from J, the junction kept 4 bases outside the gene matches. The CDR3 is CASSLVPSGSYNEQFF. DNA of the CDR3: TGTGCCAGCAGCTTAGTGCCTAGCGGTTCCTACAATGAGCAGTTCTTC. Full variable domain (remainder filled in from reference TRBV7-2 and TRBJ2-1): GAGVSQSPSNKVTEKGKDVELRCDPISGHTALYWYRQSLGQGLEFLIYFQGNSAPDKSGLPSDRFSAERTGGSVSTLTIQRTQQEDSAVYLCASSLVPSGSYNEQFFGPGTRLTVL.

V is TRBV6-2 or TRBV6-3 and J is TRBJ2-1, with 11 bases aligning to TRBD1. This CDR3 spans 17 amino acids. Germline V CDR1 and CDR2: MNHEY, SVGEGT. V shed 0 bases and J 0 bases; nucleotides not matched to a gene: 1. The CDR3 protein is CASSYSGQGGSYNEQFF. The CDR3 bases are TGTGCCAGCAGTTACTCGGGACAGGGGGGCTCCTACAATGAGCAGTTCTTC.

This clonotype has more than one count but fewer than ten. The CDR3 nucleotides are TGCAGTGCTAGAGATACTCGGTCAGGCAATCAGCCCCAGCATTTT. It translates to CSARDTRSGNQPQHF. This rearrangement joins TRBV20-1 to TRBJ1-5; D is undetermined. Germline V gives CDR1 DFQATT, CDR2 SNEGSKA (reference sequence). V gave up 0 bases and J gave up 2 bases, with 11 bases separating them. The CDR3 totals 15 residues.